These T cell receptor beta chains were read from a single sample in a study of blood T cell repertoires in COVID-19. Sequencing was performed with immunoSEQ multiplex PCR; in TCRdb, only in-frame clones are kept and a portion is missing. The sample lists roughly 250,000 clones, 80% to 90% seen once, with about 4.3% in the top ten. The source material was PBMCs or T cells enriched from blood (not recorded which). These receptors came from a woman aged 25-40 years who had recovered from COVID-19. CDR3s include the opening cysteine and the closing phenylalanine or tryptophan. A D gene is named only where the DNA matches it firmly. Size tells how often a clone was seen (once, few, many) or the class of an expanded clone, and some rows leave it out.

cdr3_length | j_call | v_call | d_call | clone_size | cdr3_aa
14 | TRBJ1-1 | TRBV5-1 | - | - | CATALDRSNTEAFF
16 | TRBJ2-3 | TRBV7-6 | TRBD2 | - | CASSLVLAGRTDTQYF
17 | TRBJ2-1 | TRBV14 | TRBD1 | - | CASSQALRTGGYNEQFF
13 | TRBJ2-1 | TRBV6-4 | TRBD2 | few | CASSGGLVNEQFF
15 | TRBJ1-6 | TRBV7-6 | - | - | CASSLGAGIGSPLHF
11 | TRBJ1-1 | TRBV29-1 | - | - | CSVVWTSEAFF
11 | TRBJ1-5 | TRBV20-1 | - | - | CSARLNQPQHF
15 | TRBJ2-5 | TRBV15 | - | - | CATSRAPRGQETQYF
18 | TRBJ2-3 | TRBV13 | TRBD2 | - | CASSPSLWREGGTDTQYF
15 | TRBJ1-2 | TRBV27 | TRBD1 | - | CASSLSRTGVNGYTF
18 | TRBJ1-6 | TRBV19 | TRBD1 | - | CASSLGQGLSSYNSPLHF
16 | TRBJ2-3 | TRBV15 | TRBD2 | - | CATSSLGSGVGYTQYF
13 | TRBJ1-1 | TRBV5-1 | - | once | CASSLDSHTEAFF
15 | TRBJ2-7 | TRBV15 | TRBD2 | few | CATSRDGLAGSEQYF
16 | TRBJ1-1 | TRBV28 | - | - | CASSFGVRLGATEAFF
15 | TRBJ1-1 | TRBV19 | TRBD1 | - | CATQDRGRGWAEAFF
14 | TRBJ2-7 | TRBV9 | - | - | CASSVRDRSYEQYF
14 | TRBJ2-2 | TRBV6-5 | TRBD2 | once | CASSLGEGAGELFF
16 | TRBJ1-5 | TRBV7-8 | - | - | CASSLTYLPGNQPQHF
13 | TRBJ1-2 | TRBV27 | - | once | CASSPRGAYGYTF
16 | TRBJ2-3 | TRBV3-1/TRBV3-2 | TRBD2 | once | CASSRSPLAGTDTQYF
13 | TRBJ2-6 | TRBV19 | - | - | CASRLSGANVLTF
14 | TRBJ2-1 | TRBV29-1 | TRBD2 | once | CSVSGLAGVNEQFF
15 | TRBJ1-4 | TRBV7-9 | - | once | CASSLATATNEKLFF
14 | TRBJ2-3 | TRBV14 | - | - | CASSPRGTTDTQYF
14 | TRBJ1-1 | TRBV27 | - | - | CASSIPRTGTEAFF
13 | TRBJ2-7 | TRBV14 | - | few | CASSRAGAYEQYF
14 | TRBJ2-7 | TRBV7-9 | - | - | CASSLAGATYEQYF
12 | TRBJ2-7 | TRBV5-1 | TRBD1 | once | CASKGQSYEQYF
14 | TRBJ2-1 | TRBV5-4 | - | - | CASSRGGQYNEQFF
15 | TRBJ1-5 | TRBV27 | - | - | CASSPLTGSNQPQHF
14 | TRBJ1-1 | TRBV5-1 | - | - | CASSLAAGNTEAFF
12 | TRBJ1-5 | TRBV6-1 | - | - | CASSEKVAPGHF
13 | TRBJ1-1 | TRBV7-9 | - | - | CASSLGGETEAFF
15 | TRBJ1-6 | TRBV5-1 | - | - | CASSFTRGDNSPLHF
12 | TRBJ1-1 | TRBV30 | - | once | CAWSWGGRKAFF
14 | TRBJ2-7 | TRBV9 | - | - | CASSVEGAPYEQYF
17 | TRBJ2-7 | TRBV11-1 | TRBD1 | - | CASSLADRVKISYEQYF
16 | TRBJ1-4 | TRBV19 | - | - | CASSQLWERLGEKLFF
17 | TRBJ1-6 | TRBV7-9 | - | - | CASSLDGALSNNSPLHF
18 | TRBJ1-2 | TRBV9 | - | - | CASSVGQLLSTANYGYTF
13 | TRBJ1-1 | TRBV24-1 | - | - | CATSETRDTEAFF
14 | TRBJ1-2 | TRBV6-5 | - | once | CASSSGGSNYGYTF
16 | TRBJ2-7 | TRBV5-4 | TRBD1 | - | CASSLYPGQASYEQYF